The source of this T cell receptor (beta chain) is a study of regulatory T cells in long-lasting Graves disease. Study as a whole: The criterion for persistent Graves' disease was over 5 years of antithyroid drugs with positive TSH receptor antibodies. Study observations and caveats: TRBV28 was favored in persistent disease, as were TRBJ1-2 and TRBJ2-5.

The germline V and J ends were trimmed by 2 bases and 8 bases, with 5 bases remaining between them. CDR1 SGDLS and CDR2 YYNGEE come from the germline V gene. The CDR3 runs 11 residues. iRepertoire HTBI primers and Arm-PCR of CDR3 regions built TCR beta libraries. TCRdb independently ran MiXCR on the multiplex PCR reads; one entry per CDR3 protein. The table lists hundreds of thousands of distinct CDR3 sequences, around a fifth of them singletons. This sample's time point: persistent/refractory GD, antithyroid drugs over 5 years with positive TRAb. RNA isolated from PBMCs was used to make the TCR library. Turning to this clonotype: Its antigen remains unknown.

This specimen consisted of peripheral blood mononuclear cells (PBMCs), obtained when the disease was refractory, from a patient treated with antithyroid drugs. The chain combines TRBV9 with TRBJ2-1; D gene uncertain. The sequence was collected from a female donor with Graves disease. The CDR3: CASSVSDEQFF. In nucleotides, the CDR3 is TGTGCCAGCAGCGTGAGCGATGAGCAGTTCTTC.